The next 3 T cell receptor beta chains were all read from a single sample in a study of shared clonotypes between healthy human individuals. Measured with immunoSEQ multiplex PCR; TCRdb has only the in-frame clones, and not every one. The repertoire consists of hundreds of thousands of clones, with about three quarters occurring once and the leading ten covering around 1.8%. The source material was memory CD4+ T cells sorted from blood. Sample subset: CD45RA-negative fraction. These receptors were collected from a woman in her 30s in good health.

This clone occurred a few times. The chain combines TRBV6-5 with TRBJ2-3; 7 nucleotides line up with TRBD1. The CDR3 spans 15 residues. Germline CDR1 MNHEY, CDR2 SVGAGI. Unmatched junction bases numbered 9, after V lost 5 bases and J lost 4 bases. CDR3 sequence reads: CASSPDRVGPDTQYF. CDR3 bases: TGTGCCAGCAGTCCCGACAGGGTCGGTCCAGATACGCAGTATTTT.

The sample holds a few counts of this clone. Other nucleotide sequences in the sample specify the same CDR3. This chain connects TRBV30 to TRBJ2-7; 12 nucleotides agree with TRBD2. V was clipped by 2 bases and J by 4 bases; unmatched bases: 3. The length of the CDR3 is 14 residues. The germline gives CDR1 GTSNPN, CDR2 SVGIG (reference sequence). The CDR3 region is CAWSTGLAGYEQYF. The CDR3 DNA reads TGTGCCTGGAGTACGGGACTAGCGGGTTACGAGCAGTACTTC.

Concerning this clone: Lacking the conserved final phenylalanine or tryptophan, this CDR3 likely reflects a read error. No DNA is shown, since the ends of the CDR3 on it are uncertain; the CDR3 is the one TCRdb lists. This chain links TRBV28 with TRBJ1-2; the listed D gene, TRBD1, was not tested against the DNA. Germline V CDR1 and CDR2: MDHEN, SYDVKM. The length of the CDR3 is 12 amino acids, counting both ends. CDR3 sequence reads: CASSLTLTDRVL.